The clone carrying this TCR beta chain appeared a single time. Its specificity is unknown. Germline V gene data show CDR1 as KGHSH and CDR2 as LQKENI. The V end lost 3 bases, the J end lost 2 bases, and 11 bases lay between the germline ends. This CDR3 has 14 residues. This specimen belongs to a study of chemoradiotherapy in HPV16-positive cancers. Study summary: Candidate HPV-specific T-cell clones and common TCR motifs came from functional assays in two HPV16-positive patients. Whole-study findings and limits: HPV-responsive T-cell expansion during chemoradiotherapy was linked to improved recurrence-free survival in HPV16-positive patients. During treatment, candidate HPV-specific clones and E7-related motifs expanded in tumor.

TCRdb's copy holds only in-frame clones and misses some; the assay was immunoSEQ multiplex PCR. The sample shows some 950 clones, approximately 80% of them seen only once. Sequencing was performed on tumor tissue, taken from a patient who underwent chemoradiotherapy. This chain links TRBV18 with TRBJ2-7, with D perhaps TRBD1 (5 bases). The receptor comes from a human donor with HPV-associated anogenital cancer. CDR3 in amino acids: CASSPPDTPYEQYF. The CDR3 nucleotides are TGTGCCAGCTCACCCCCGGACACCCCCTACGAGCAGTACTTC.